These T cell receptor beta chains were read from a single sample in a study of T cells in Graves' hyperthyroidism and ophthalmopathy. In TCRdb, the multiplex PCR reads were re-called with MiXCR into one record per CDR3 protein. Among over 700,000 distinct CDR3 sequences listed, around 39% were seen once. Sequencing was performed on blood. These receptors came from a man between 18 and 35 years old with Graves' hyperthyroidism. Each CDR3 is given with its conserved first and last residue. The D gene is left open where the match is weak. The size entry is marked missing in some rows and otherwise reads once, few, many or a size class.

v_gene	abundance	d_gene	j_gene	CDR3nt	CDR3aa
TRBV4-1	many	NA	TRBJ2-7	TGTGCCAGTAGTCAGGACCGCGGCTCCTACGAGCAGTACTTC	CASSQDRGSYEQYF
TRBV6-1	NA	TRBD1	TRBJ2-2	TGTGCCAGCAGAGGACAGGGACAGGGAAACGGGGAGCTGTTTTTT	CASRGQGQGNGELFF
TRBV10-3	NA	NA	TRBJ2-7	TGTGCCATTCGGGAGTCACTTTCCTACGAGCAGTACTTC	CAIRESLSYEQYF
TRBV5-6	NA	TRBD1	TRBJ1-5	TGTGCCAGCAGCCGGGGACAGGCATATCAGCCCCAGCATTTT	CASSRGQAYQPQHF
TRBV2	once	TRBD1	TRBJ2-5	TGTGCCAGCAGTGCGGAGGACAGGGATTTCGAGACCCAGTACTTC	CASSAEDRDFETQYF
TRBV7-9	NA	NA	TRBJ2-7	TGTGCCAGCAGCTCTGCGGATGGCGAGCAGTACTTC	CASSSADGEQYF
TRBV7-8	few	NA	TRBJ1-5	TGTGCCAGCAGCCCCGGGACAACCGCCAGCAATCAGCCCCAGCATTTT	CASSPGTTASNQPQHF
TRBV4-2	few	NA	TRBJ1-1	TGTGCCAGCAGCCAAGAGTATCGGAGGGGCACTGAAGCTTTCTTT	CASSQEYRRGTEAFF
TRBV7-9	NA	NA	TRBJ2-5	TGTGCCAGCCGCTTAGAGAATAGAGAAGAGACCCAGTACTTC	CASRLENREETQYF
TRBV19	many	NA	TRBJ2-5	TGTGCCACCTCGACAGATCAAGAGACCCAGTACTTC	CATSTDQETQYF
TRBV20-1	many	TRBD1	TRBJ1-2	TGCAGTGCTACACGACAGGGGGTCTATGGCTACACCTTC	CSATRQGVYGYTF
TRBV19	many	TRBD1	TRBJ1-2	TGTGCCAGTAGTTGGGCAGGGGGCAGCTATGGCTACACCTTC	CASSWAGGSYGYTF
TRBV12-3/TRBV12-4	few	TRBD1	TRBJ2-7	TGTGCCAGCAGCTACTCCGGACAGGGGGTAAGGGAGCAGTACTTC	CASSYSGQGVREQYF
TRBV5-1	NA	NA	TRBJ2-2	TGCGCCAGCAGCGGGGACAATTCCGGGGAGCTGTTTTTT	CASSGDNSGELFF
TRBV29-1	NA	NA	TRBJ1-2	TGCAGCGTCCAAGAGACTAGCGTCTACGGCTACACCTTC	CSVQETSVYGYTF
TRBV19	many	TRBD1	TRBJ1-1	TGTGCCAGTAGTATCCAGGGGGCGGGGAACACTGAAGCTTTCTTT	CASSIQGAGNTEAFF
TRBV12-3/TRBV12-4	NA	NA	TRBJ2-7	TGTGCCAGCAGTTACTCGAGGGGAACCTACGAGCAGTACTTC	CASSYSRGTYEQYF